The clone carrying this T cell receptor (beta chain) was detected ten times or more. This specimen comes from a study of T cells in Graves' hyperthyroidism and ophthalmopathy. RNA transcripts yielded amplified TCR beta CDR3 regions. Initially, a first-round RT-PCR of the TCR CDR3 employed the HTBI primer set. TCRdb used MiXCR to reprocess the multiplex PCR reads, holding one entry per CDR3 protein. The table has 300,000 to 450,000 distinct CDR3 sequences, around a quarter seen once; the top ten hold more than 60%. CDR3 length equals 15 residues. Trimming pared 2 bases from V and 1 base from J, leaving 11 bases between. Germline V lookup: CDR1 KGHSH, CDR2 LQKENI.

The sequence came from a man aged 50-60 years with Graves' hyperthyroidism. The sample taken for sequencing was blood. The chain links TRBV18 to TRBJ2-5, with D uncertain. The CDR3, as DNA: TGTGCCAGCTCACCATCTGGACGTTTCCAAGAGACCCAGTACTTC. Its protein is CASSPSGRFQETQYF.